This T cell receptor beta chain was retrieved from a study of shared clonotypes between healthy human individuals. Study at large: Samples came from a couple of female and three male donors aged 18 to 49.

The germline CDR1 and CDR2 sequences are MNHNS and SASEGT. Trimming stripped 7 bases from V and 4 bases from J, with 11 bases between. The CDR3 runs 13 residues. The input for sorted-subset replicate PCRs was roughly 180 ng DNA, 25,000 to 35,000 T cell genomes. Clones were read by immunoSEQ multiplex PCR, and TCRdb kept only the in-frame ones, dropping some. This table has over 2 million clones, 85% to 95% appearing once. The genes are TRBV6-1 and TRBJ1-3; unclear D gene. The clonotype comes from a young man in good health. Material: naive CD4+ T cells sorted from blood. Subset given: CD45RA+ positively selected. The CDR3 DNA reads TGTGCCAGCACGACTCGGTCCGGAAACACCATATATTTT. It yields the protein CASTTRSGNTIYF.